Below, 22 T cell receptor beta chains from the same sample are listed, as sequenced in a study of blood T cell repertoires in COVID-19. Method: immunoSEQ multiplex PCR; TCRdb's copy keeps in-frame clones and lacks some. Here the sample spans over 200,000 clones, nearly 90% being singletons. Sequencing was done on a sample of peripheral blood. The receptor set was obtained from a woman aged 25 to 39 with acute or convalescent COVID-19.

The rearrangement links TRBV10-3 to TRBJ1-2, with 7 bases matching TRBD1. This CDR3 is 14 amino acids long. Germline CDR1 reads ENHRY; CDR2 reads SYGVKD. J was trimmed by 3 bases and V by 3 bases; bases with no gene match: 4. This CDR3 reads CAISEQGRHYGYTF. As DNA, the CDR3 is TGTGCCATCAGTGAACAGGGGAGACACTATGGCTACACCTTC.

The chain recombines TRBV9 with TRBJ2-2; 7 nucleotides match TRBD2. V was pared by 0 bases and J by 4 bases, with 6 bases of the junction left unmatched. Germline V gene sequence: CDR1 SGDLS, CDR2 YYNGEE. This CDR3 comprises 16 residues. The CDR3 sequence: CASSVGLAEGTGELFF. The CDR3 coding sequence is TGTGCCAGCAGCGTAGGGCTAGCGGAGGGCACCGGGGAGCTGTTTTTT. The full variable domain, with the rest looked up from reference TRBV9 and TRBJ2-2, is DSGVTQTPKHLITATGQRVTLRCSPRSGDLSVYWYQQSLDQGLQFLIQYYNGEERAKGNILERFSAQQFPDLHSELNLSSLELGDSALYFCASSVGLAEGTGELFFGEGSRLTVL.

The chain joins TRBV30 to TRBJ1-4, with 7 nucleotides matching TRBD1. The trim removed 5 bases at V and 10 bases at J, leaving 4 bases unmatched. This CDR3 is 11 amino acids long. Germline CDR1 is GTSNPN and CDR2 is SVGIG (reference sequence). CDR3 residues: CAWGDRVKLFF. In DNA, the CDR3 is TGTGCCTGGGGTGACAGGGTAAAACTGTTTTTT.

This chain uses TRBV6-5 with TRBJ1-1; maybe TRBD1 (5 bases). Germline V gene lookup returns CDR1 MNHEY and CDR2 SVGAGI. V shed 6 bases and J shed 4 bases, with 15 bases lying between them. CDR3 length equals 14 residues. The CDR3 DNA reads as TGTGCCAGCAGGTCACCACGGGGGGGCACTGAAGCTTTCTTT. Translated: CASRSPRGGTEAFF.

The V and J genes are TRBV12-3 or TRBV12-4 and TRBJ2-7; 10 positions agree with TRBD2. V was clipped by 8 bases and J by 3 bases; unmatched bases: 4. The CDR3 has 13 residues. The CDR3 protein is CASALAGVYEQYF. As DNA, the CDR3 is TGTGCCAGCGCCCTAGCGGGAGTCTACGAGCAGTACTTC.

The chain links TRBV24-1 to TRBJ2-7, with unresolved D. Trimming pared 0 bases from V and 3 bases from J, leaving 11 bases between. Germline V gene sequence: CDR1 KGHDR, CDR2 SFDVKD. This CDR3 is built from 15 residues. CDR3 nucleotide sequence: TGTGCCACCAGTGATTTGCCCGAGGCGAGCTACGAGCAGTACTTC. Translation gives CATSDLPEASYEQYF.

The chain has TRBV19 and TRBJ1-2; TRBD1 matches 7 bases. This CDR3 spans 11 amino acids. Germline V CDR1 and CDR2: LNHDA, SQIVND (reference sequence). V dropped 10 bases and J dropped 4; count of bases not matched to a gene: 3. The CDR3 region is CATTGTYGYTF. In nucleotides, the CDR3 is TGTGCCACGACAGGGACCTATGGCTACACCTTC.

The genes are TRBV9 and TRBJ2-7; 7 bases are a match to TRBD1. After removal of 1 base from V and 0 bases from J, the junction contained 10 bases not matched to a gene. This CDR3 is 17 amino acids long. Germline lookup yields CDR1 SGDLS and CDR2 YYNGEE. CDR3 nucleotide sequence: TGTGCCAGCAGCGTATCGCACGAGACAGGGAGCTCCTACGAGCAGTACTTC. Its protein is CASSVSHETGSSYEQYF.

The rearrangement uses TRBV15 and TRBJ1-5; possibly TRBD1 for D (5 bases). V lost 9 bases and J 2 bases, leaving 14 bases between the germline ends. Germline CDR1 is LNHNV and CDR2 is YYDKDF (reference sequence). This CDR3 has 14 residues. This CDR3 is CATHPGLGNQPQHF. The CDR3 DNA sequence: TGTGCCACTCATCCGGGACTGGGCAATCAGCCCCAGCATTTT.

This clone was observed a few times. The gene calls are TRBV10-2 and TRBJ2-2, with a weak D call TRBD2 (7 bases). Germline values: CDR1 WSHSY, CDR2 SAAADI. The ends were cut back, 2 bases at V and 6 bases at J, with 10 bases in the middle. The CDR3 runs 14 residues. CDR3 nucleotide sequence: TGCGCCAGCAGTGAGCGGGGGGCCCCCGGGGAGCTGTTTTTT. Encoded protein: CASSERGAPGELFF.

The sample holds one count of this clone. The chain recombines TRBV19 with TRBJ2-7; tentative D call: TRBD2 (5 bases). Germline CDR1 and CDR2: LNHDA and SQIVND (reference sequence). Between the trimmed V and J ends, which lost 5 bases and 7 bases, there was a span of 9 bases. The CDR3 spans 11 residues. The CDR3 DNA follows: TGTGCCAGTAGTCCGGGCGGGGAGCAGTACTTC. It codes for CASSPGGEQYF.

This clone was observed a single time. The J gene is TRBJ2-7, the V gene TRBV4-2; maybe TRBD2 (6 bases). V lost 5 bases to trimming and J lost 4 bases, with 9 bases between them. Germline V gene lookup returns CDR1 LGHNA and CDR2 YNFKEQ. The CDR3 runs 12 residues. The CDR3, as DNA: TGTGCCAGCAGCTCGACTAGGTACGAGCAGTACTTC. It is translated as CASSSTRYEQYF.

The chain combines TRBV30 with TRBJ2-4; D call uncertain. The CDR3 is 12 amino acids. V gave up 5 bases and J gave up 2 bases, with 7 bases separating them. Germline loops: CDR1 GTSNPN, CDR2 SVGIG (reference sequence). The CDR3 DNA reads TGTGCCTGGGCTAGAACCAAAAACATTCAGTACTTC. Its translation: CAWARTKNIQYF.

V is TRBV5-1 and J is TRBJ2-1; weak D call: TRBD2 (5 bases). The CDR3 totals 14 residues. Germline loops: CDR1 SGHRS, CDR2 YFSETQ. Trimming took off 1 base at V and 5 bases at J, with 10 bases between the two ends. The CDR3 is CASSLTGKNNEQFF. In nucleotides, the CDR3 is TGCGCCAGCAGCTTGACGGGGAAAAACAATGAGCAGTTCTTC.

The chain employs TRBV9 and TRBJ2-6; TRBD2 aligns across 7 bases. The CDR3 has 17 residues. With 0 bases clipped from V and 0 bases from J, the junction kept 3 bases outside the gene matches. Germline loops: CDR1 SGDLS, CDR2 YYNGEE. CDR3 in amino acids: CASSVAGGSSGANVLTF. As DNA, the CDR3 is TGTGCCAGCAGCGTAGCCGGCGGGAGCTCTGGGGCCAACGTCCTGACTTTC.

The chain is built from TRBV19 and TRBJ2-1; TRBD1 matches at 9 bases. There are 15 residues in the CDR3. Germline V CDR1 and CDR2: LNHDA, SQIVND (reference sequence). Trimming removed 6 bases from V and 4 bases from J; junction bases left unmatched: 7. CDR3 in DNA: TGTGCCAGTAGACCCGGGACAGGGCAGTACAATGAGCAGTTCTTC. Encoded protein: CASRPGTGQYNEQFF.

This clone turned up a few times. The chain recombines TRBV3-1 (or the pseudogene TRBV3-2) with TRBJ2-3; tentatively, D is TRBD2 (5 bases). CDR1 is LGHDT and CDR2 is YNNKEL in the germline V gene (reference sequence). V shed 2 bases and J shed 3 bases, with 12 bases lying between them. There are 15 residues in the CDR3. The CDR3 spells CASSQPPPGTDTQYF. CDR3 in DNA: TGTGCCAGCAGCCAACCCCCTCCGGGGACAGATACGCAGTATTTT.

This rearrangement joins TRBV5-1 to TRBJ2-7; D is possibly TRBD1 (5 bases). The CDR3 is 15 amino acids. V was pared by 0 bases and J by 6 bases, with 16 bases between. Germline assignment: CDR1 SGHRS and CDR2 YFSETQ. The CDR3, as DNA: TGCGCCAGCAGCTTGGTCAAAGCAGGGTCGGGCGAGCAGTACTTC. Protein: CASSLVKAGSGEQYF.

The chain joins TRBV9 to TRBJ1-3; the match to TRBD1 covers 7 bases. The germline gives CDR1 SGDLS, CDR2 YYNGEE. The CDR3 loop spans 17 amino acids. The V gene end was trimmed by 0 bases and the J gene end by 7 bases; junction bases not matched to a gene: 13. CDR3 in amino acids: CASSVAPQGSMGNTIYF. In nucleotides, the CDR3 is TGTGCCAGCAGCGTAGCACCACAGGGGAGTATGGGCAACACCATATATTTT. The entire variable domain, with the rest obtained from reference TRBV9 and TRBJ1-3, is as follows: DSGVTQTPKHLITATGQRVTLRCSPRSGDLSVYWYQQSLDQGLQFLIQYYNGEERAKGNILERFSAQQFPDLHSELNLSSLELGDSALYFCASSVAPQGSMGNTIYFGEGSWLTVV.

The V call is TRBV4-2, the J call TRBJ2-7, with D maybe TRBD2 (6 bases). This CDR3 comprises 12 residues. Germline values: CDR1 LGHNA, CDR2 YNFKEQ. Trimming removed 2 bases at V and 5 bases at J, with 7 bases between. The CDR3 bases are TGTGCCAGCAGCCAAACGGGGGACGAGCAGTACTTC. It encodes CASSQTGDEQYF.

The genes are TRBV4-3 and TRBJ2-1, with TRBD2 as a possible D gene (5 bases). V was trimmed by 2 bases and J by 3 bases, leaving 14 bases between them. Germline CDR1 LGHNA, CDR2 YSLEER. The CDR3 has 16 amino acids. CDR3 bases: TGCGCCAGCAGCCAACGGCGAGGACTCGTCTACAATGAGCAGTTCTTC. Translated: CASSQRRGLVYNEQFF.

The chain employs TRBV19 and TRBJ1-5; 7 bases agree with TRBD1. J gave up 7 bases and V 6 bases, and 9 bases lay outside the gene matches. The V gene's germline CDR1 is LNHDA and CDR2 SQIVND (reference sequence). The CDR3 totals 14 residues. The CDR3 region has the DNA TGTGCCAGTAGCAGACAGGGTTTGGAGCAGCCCCAGCATTTT. Translation gives CASSRQGLEQPQHF.